Below, 23 T cell receptor beta chains from the same sample are listed, as sequenced in a study of shared clonotypes between healthy human individuals. Sequencing was performed with immunoSEQ multiplex PCR; in TCRdb, only in-frame clones are kept and a portion is missing. There are about 1.1 million clones in the sample; around 82% occur only once, and 0.61% lies in the top ten. The sample taken for sequencing was memory CD4+ T cells from PBMCs. As for subset: CD45RA-negative fraction. These receptors all come from a man aged 18 to 29 in good health. Some clones in this sample may be carry-over from other donors' samples.

V and J are TRBV7-2 and TRBJ2-1; TRBD2 matches at 11 bases. CDR3 length: 17 residues. J gave up 10 bases and V 5 bases, and 16 bases lay outside the gene matches. Germline V lookup: CDR1 SGHTA, CDR2 FQGNSA. The CDR3 protein is CASSAPGLAVAVGEQFF. In nucleotides, the CDR3 is TGTGCCAGCAGCGCTCCGGGACTAGCGGTGGCTGTAGGAGAGCAGTTCTTC.

The V gene is TRBV5-8, the J gene TRBJ2-7; TRBD2 matches 11 bases. Germline CDR1 SGHTS, CDR2 YDEGEE. CDR3 length: 18 amino acids. After removal of 0 bases from V and 0 bases from J, the junction contained 8 bases not matched to a gene. CDR3 coding DNA: TGTGCCAGCAGCTTGGGGAGTCGGGGACTAGCGGACTCCTACGAGCAGTACTTC. This translates into CASSLGSRGLADSYEQYF.

The chain couples TRBV30 to TRBJ1-5; D is unclear. With 0 bases removed from V and 9 bases from J, the gap between germline ends came to 12 bases. CDR1 is GTSNPN and CDR2 is SVGIG in the germline V gene (reference sequence). The CDR3 is 13 amino acids. The CDR3 coding sequence is TGTGCCTGGAGTGTACTAGCTGGAACGCCCCAGCATTTT. Translated, it gives CAWSVLAGTPQHF.

The genes are TRBV5-1 and TRBJ2-7; 11 bases agree with TRBD2. Germline V lookup: CDR1 SGHRS, CDR2 YFSETQ. CDR3 length: 16 residues. Germline trimming cut 4 bases from V and 4 bases from J; bases unmatched to any gene: 10. CDR3 region: CASSPKETSGTYEQYF. The DNA of the CDR3 is TGCGCCAGCAGCCCTAAAGAGACTAGCGGGACGTACGAGCAGTACTTC.

This chain connects TRBV7-2 to TRBJ1-5; D gene unclear. The CDR3 runs to 15 residues. Germline CDR1 is SGHTA and CDR2 is FQGNSA. Trimming pared 1 base from V and 2 bases from J, leaving 9 bases between. This CDR3 is CASSLVGIGNQPQHF. In nucleotides, the CDR3 is TGTGCCAGCAGCTTAGTAGGGATTGGCAATCAGCCCCAGCATTTT.

This sequence joins TRBV7-8 and TRBJ2-2; D is perhaps TRBD2 (5 bases). The CDR3 is 15 amino acids. Germline V CDR1 and CDR2: SGHVS, FQNEAQ. V was clipped by 2 bases and J by 6 bases, with 13 bases between them. The CDR3 is CASSLTGSVPGELFF. The CDR3 DNA follows: TGTGCCAGCAGCTTAACGGGATCGGTACCCGGGGAGCTGTTTTTT. The whole variable domain, remainder taken from reference TRBV7-8 and TRBJ2-2, is GAGVSQSPRYKVAKRGQDVALRCDPISGHVSLFWYQQALGQGPEFLTYFQNEAQLDKSGLPSDRFFAERPEGSVSTLKIQRTQQEDSAVYLCASSLTGSVPGELFFGEGSRLTVL.

This chain uses TRBV28 with TRBJ1-2, with D possibly TRBD1 on 6 matching bases. V lost 7 bases and J 4 bases, leaving 28 bases between the germline ends. The CDR3 covers 18 residues. Germline loops: CDR1 MDHEN, CDR2 SYDVKM. The CDR3 here is CASKLRIEGQGISYGYTF. The CDR3 coding sequence is TGTGCCAGCAAGCTTCGGATTGAAGGCCAGGGGATTAGCTATGGCTACACCTTC.

CDR3 sequence reads: CSVEVGSNTEAFF. The DNA for the CDR3 is TGCAGCGTTGAAGTTGGCAGTAACACTGAAGCTTTCTTT. The V gene is TRBV29-1, the J gene TRBJ1-1, with D uncertain. CDR3 size: 13 residues. V dropped 1 base and J dropped 2 bases, with 8 bases sitting between them. The germline CDR1 and CDR2 sequences are SQVTM and ANQGSEA.

There are a few counts of this clone. This rearrangement joins TRBV6-6 to TRBJ1-5; D is undetermined. With 8 bases removed from V and 7 bases from J, the gap between germline ends came to 12 bases. Germline loops: CDR1 MNHNY, CDR2 SVGAGI (reference sequence). The CDR3 totals 12 residues. The CDR3 DNA reads as TGTGCCAGCTCCTTGTTTGGCCAGCCCCAGCATTTT. Translating it yields CASSLFGQPQHF.

The chain couples TRBV5-1 to TRBJ2-6; D may be TRBD1 or TRBD2 (5 bases each). The CDR3 consists of 17 residues. Trimming removed 4 bases from V and 0 bases from J, with 14 bases in between. Germline V gene sequence: CDR1 SGHRS, CDR2 YFSETQ. Here the CDR3 reads CASSLRDPSSGANVLTF. CDR3 sequence (DNA): TGCGCCAGCAGCCTCCGGGACCCGAGCTCTGGGGCCAACGTCCTGACTTTC.

The chain is built from TRBV9 and TRBJ2-1; D not resolved. Per germline, CDR1 SGDLS and CDR2 YYNGEE. V was clipped by 4 bases and J by 0 bases, with 11 bases between them. The CDR3 has 15 residues. CDR3 bases: TGTGCCAGCAGCCAAGACCTGAGCTCCTACAATGAGCAGTTCTTC. Translating it yields CASSQDLSSYNEQFF.

As regards this clone: A much larger clone sits a single nucleotide away, making a read error possible. V usage is TRBV28 and J usage is TRBJ1-2; D call uncertain. Deletions cut 6 bases from V and 4 bases from J, with 6 bases between. The CDR3 runs 11 residues. Germline loops: CDR1 MDHEN, CDR2 SYDVKM. The chain's CDR3 is CASRMGYGYTF. CDR3 sequence (DNA): TGTGCCAGCAGAATGGGCTATGGCTACACCTTC.

This clone was found once. The chain is built from TRBV2 and TRBJ2-4; TRBD1 matches at 7 bases. CDR3 length equals 14 residues. The V segment lost 7 bases and the J segment 2 bases; nucleotides outside the gene matches: 5. Germline V gene data show CDR1 as SNHLY and CDR2 as FYNNEI. In DNA, the CDR3 is TGTGCCAGCAAGCCGACAGGGACCAAAAACATTCAGTACTTC. This codes for CASKPTGTKNIQYF.

V usage is TRBV5-4 and J usage is TRBJ2-1; TRBD2 matches 9 bases. Germline CDR1 is SGHNT and CDR2 is YYREEE (reference sequence). J gave up 5 bases and V 4 bases, and 4 bases lay outside the gene matches. The CDR3 sequence is 14 residues long. The CDR3 is CASSPGLADNEQFF. CDR3 in DNA: TGTGCCAGCAGCCCGGGACTAGCCGACAATGAGCAGTTCTTC. The full variable domain, completed using reference TRBV5-4 and TRBJ2-1, is ETGVTQSPTHLIKTRGQQVTLRCSSQSGHNTVSWYQQALGQGPQFIFQYYREEENGRGNFPPRFSGLQFPNYSSELNVNALELDDSALYLCASSPGLADNEQFFGPGTRLTVL.

The chain is built from TRBV5-1 and TRBJ2-1; 11 nucleotides line up with TRBD2. V trimming: 3 bases; J trimming: 4 bases; junction bases outside the gene matches: 21. The germline gives CDR1 SGHRS, CDR2 YFSETQ. The CDR3 is 21 amino acids. This chain's CDR3 is CASSSPVEGTSGKTLYNEQFF. The CDR3 DNA is TGCGCCAGCAGCTCCCCCGTCGAGGGGACTAGCGGAAAAACTTTGTACAATGAGCAGTTCTTC.

The V call is TRBV9, the J call TRBJ2-2, with a tentative D call TRBD2 (5 bases). CDR1 and CDR2 (germline): SGDLS, YYNGEE. This CDR3 has 16 residues. Trimming shortened V by 4 bases and J by 5 bases, and 18 bases separated the two germline ends. The CDR3 reads CASSPTLRWRTGELFF. The CDR3 DNA sequence: TGTGCCAGCAGCCCAACTCTGCGCTGGAGGACCGGGGAGCTGTTTTTT.

This clone has just one count. Written as DNA, the CDR3 is TGTGCCAGCAGCTCCCGACTAGCGGGCCTCAATGAGCAGTTCTTC. It encodes CASSSRLAGLNEQFF. V is TRBV7-9 and J is TRBJ2-1, with 10 bases fitting TRBD2. Germline assignment: CDR1 SEHNR and CDR2 FQNEAQ (reference sequence). The CDR3 has 15 amino acids. V lost 4 bases and J lost 6; bases outside the gene matches: 6. The whole variable domain, remainder taken from reference TRBV7-9 and TRBJ2-1, is DTGVSQNPRHKITKRGQNVTFRCDPISEHNRLYWYRQTLGQGPEFLTYFQNEAQLEKSRLLSDRFSAERPKGSFSTLEIQRTEQGDSAMYLCASSSRLAGLNEQFFGPGTRLTVL.

V usage is TRBV4-1 and J usage is TRBJ1-1; maybe TRBD1 (5 bases). CDR3 length equals 13 residues. V lost 1 base and J 7 bases, leaving 10 bases between the germline ends. The germline V gene encodes CDR1 MGHRA and CDR2 YSYEKL. As DNA, the CDR3 is TGCGCCAGCAGCCAAGCAGGGTCCAGTGAAGCTTTCTTT. As protein: CASSQAGSSEAFF.

The V gene is TRBV19, the J gene TRBJ1-4; D gene uncertain. The V and J ends lost 6 bases and 0 bases respectively, with 8 bases between them. The germline V gene has CDR1 LNHDA and CDR2 SQIVND (reference sequence). The CDR3 is 14 residues long. CDR3 region: CASSRIATNEKLFF. Written as DNA, the CDR3 is TGTGCCAGTAGCCGGATTGCAACTAATGAAAAACTGTTTTTT. The full variable domain, rest sourced from reference TRBV19 and TRBJ1-4, is DGGITQSPKYLFRKEGQNVTLSCEQNLNHDAMYWYRQDPGQGLRLIYYSQIVNDFQKGDIAEGYSVSREKKESFPLTVTSAQKNPTAFYLCASSRIATNEKLFFGSGTQLSVL.

The rearrangement uses TRBV15 and TRBJ2-3, with a possible D match to TRBD1 (5 bases). V lost 3 bases, J lost 3 bases, and 10 bases lay in between. Germline lookup yields CDR1 LNHNV and CDR2 YYDKDF (reference sequence). The CDR3 covers 14 residues. The DNA of the CDR3 is TGTGCCACCAGCAGCGTAAAGGGGACAGATACGCAGTATTTT. It encodes CATSSVKGTDTQYF.

The chain links TRBV7-3 to TRBJ1-2; no definite D call. The CDR3 consists of 13 residues. CDR1 and CDR2 from the germline V gene are SGHTA and FQGTGA. Deletions cut 5 bases from V and 4 bases from J, with 11 bases between. Here the CDR3 reads CASSKETGYGYTF. The CDR3, as DNA: TGTGCCAGCAGCAAGGAAACCGGCTATGGCTACACCTTC. Full variable domain (outside the CDR3, taken from reference TRBV7-3 and TRBJ1-2): GAGVSQTPSNKVTEKGKYVELRCDPISGHTALYWYRQSLGQGPEFLIYFQGTGAADDSGLPNDRFFAVRPEGSVSTLKIQRTERGDSAVYLCASSKETGYGYTFGSGTRLTVV.

This sequence joins TRBV7-3 and TRBJ2-3; 9 nucleotides match TRBD2. The CDR3 loop spans 15 amino acids. Germline CDR1 SGHTA, CDR2 FQGTGA. V was pared by 2 bases and J by 4 bases, with 4 bases of the junction left unmatched. This CDR3 is CASSLAGGPSDTQYF. The CDR3 bases are TGTGCCAGCAGCTTAGCGGGAGGGCCCTCAGATACGCAGTATTTT.

The rearrangement links TRBV6-6 to TRBJ2-3, with D possibly TRBD2 on 7 matching bases. CDR1 and CDR2 from the germline V gene are MNHNY and SVGAGI (reference sequence). This CDR3 spans 15 amino acids. V lost 6 bases, J lost 5 bases, and 18 bases lay in between. The CDR3 DNA reads as TGTGCCAGCAGCATGGGGGGGGGCGCAGGAGATACGCAGTATTTT. The encoded protein is CASSMGGGAGDTQYF.